The source of this TCR beta chain is a study of cytomegalovirus exposure and HLA in healthy donors. PCR involved 60 Vbeta and 13 Jbeta primers. The table came from immunoSEQ multiplex PCR; TCRdb's copy has only in-frame clones and leaves some out. The ten most abundant clones cover under 2% of a sample with 40,000 to 45,000 clones. The V gene's germline CDR1 is GTSNPN and CDR2 SVGIG (reference sequence). V lost 3 bases to trimming and J lost 3 bases; unmatched junction nucleotides: 10. This CDR3 is 15 amino acids long. The chain combines TRBV30 with TRBJ2-7, with 8 bases identical to TRBD2. The sample comprised PBMCs. The receptor was derived from a woman under 40 in good health and CMV-seronegative. CDR3 protein: CAWSGGSGTYYEQYF. The DNA of the CDR3 is TGTGCCTGGAGCGGGGGTAGCGGGACATACTACGAGCAGTACTTC.